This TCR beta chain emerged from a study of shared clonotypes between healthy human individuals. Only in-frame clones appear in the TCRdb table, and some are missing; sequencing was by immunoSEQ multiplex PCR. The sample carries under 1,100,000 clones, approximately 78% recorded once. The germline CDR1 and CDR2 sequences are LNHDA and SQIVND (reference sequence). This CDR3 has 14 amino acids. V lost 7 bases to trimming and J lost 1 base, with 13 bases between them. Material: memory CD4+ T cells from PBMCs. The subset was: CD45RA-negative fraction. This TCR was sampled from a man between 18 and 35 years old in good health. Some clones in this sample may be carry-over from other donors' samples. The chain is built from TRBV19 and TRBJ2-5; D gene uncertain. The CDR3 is CASKKPGAQETQYF. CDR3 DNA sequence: TGTGCCAGTAAAAAACCGGGCGCCCAAGAGACCCAGTACTTC.